This T cell receptor (beta chain) originates from a study of T cells after yellow fever vaccination. 5'RACE template switching generated TCR cDNA, adding a universal primer site and UMIs. TCRdb passed the 5' RACE reads through MiXCR, listing each CDR3 protein once. The sample shows over 250,000 distinct CDR3 sequences, roughly 4.3% of them seen only once. The germline V gene encodes CDR1 SGHVS and CDR2 FQNEAQ. This CDR3 comprises 14 residues. V was pared by 3 bases and J by 6 bases, with 6 bases of the junction left unmatched. This clonotype was picked up many times. No antigen is known for it. Study-level points and caveats: A minor fraction of clonotypes spanned both CD4 and CD8 compartments. FACS-sorted repertoires might harbor abundant contaminating clonotypes from the bulk population.

The sequence was collected from a young man who received the YFV17D yellow fever vaccine. Source: PBMCs, taken 5 days after the yellow fever booster vaccination. V gene TRBV7-8 combines with J gene TRBJ2-3; 7 positions agree with TRBD1. The CDR3 nucleotides read TGTGCCAGCAGCTTCGGGACAGTTGGCGATACGCAGTATTTT. It specifies CASSFGTVGDTQYF.